The 24 T cell receptor beta chains below all came from one sample that was sequenced in a study of spatial heterogeneity in lung cancer (dated by TCRdb to about 2019). The method behind the library was 5' RACE. The sequencing machine was a NextSeq 500. The public reads were run again by TCRdb, first through fastp at Q25 and then through MiXCR, and only productive beta chains were kept. Each entry merges the rows of one CDR3 protein and shows their most common DNA and genes. This sample gives 70,000 to 90,000 distinct CDR3 sequences in total; about an eighth of them show up just once. The ten most abundant clones make up approximately 7.2% of the sample. Interpreted using the paper, the time point label stands for: sample taken at primary tumor resection. For TCR sequencing, whole RNA was extracted from tumor and nontumor lung tissue, or from cryopreserved PBMC samples, and no cell sorting was done.

The specimen was PBMCs, collected at surgery. Receptors were obtained from a male donor with early-stage non-small cell lung cancer.

This clonotype was detected ten times or more. The chain is built from TRBV11-2 and TRBJ1-1; D is possibly TRBD1 (6 bases). Trimming left V 0 bases short and J 4 bases short, with 12 bases between. The CDR3 has 15 amino acids. The V gene's germline CDR1 is SGHAT and CDR2 FQNNGV. In DNA, the CDR3 is TGTGCCAGCAGCTTAGATGGGAGAGGGGGCACTGAAGCTTTCTTT. Protein sequence: CASSLDGRGGTEAFF. Together with reference TRBV11-2 and TRBJ1-1, the CDR3 gives the full variable domain: EAGVAQSPRYKIIEKRQSVAFWCNPISGHATLYWYQQILGQGPKLLIQFQNNGVVDDSQLPKDRFSAERLKGVDSTLKIQPAKLEDSAVYLCASSLDGRGGTEAFFGQGTRLTVV.

This clonotype has at least ten counts. The gene calls are TRBV29-1 and TRBJ2-5; the match to TRBD1 covers 10 bases. This CDR3 comprises 13 residues. With V trimmed by 6 bases and J by 4 bases, 5 bases remained unmatched. Germline V gene sequence: CDR1 SQVTM, CDR2 ANQGSEA. The CDR3 spells CSVDRGRRETQYF. The CDR3, as DNA: TGCAGCGTAGACAGGGGGCGGCGAGAGACCCAGTACTTC.

This clonotype was found a few times. V is TRBV9 and J is TRBJ1-3, with D possibly matching TRBD1 (6 bases). Germline-derived CDR1 and CDR2 are SGDLS and YYNGEE. V was cut by 0 bases and J by 6 bases, with 16 bases left in between. CDR3 length: 16 residues. The CDR3 nucleotides are TGTGCCAGCAGCGTAGCCCCCAACAGGGACCAAAACACCATATATTTT. Translated: CASSVAPNRDQNTIYF.

This clonotype was recorded many times. The rearrangement links TRBV10-1 to TRBJ2-3, with 9 bases fitting TRBD1. Germline trimming cut 0 bases from V and 4 bases from J; bases unmatched to any gene: 5. CDR1 is WNHNN, CDR2 SYGVQD, per germline (reference sequence). This CDR3 has 16 residues. The CDR3 nucleotides are TGCGCCAGCAGTGAGTCCGGGACAGGGATGGCAGATACGCAGTATTTT. Translating it yields CASSESGTGMADTQYF.

The V call is TRBV5-6, the J call TRBJ1-6, with D possibly TRBD1 on 5 matching bases. Trimming left V 4 bases short and J 18 bases short, with 20 bases between. The CDR3 runs 13 residues. Germline CDR1 reads SGHDT; CDR2 reads YYEEEE. CDR3 coding DNA: TGTGCCAGCAGCCCGGGCGCGGGGGTCGGACACCACTTT. Its translation is CASSPGAGVGHHF. The full variable domain, its missing parts supplied by reference TRBV5-6 and TRBJ1-6, is DAGVTQSPTHLIKTRGQQVTLRCSPKSGHDTVSWYQQALGQGPQFIFQYYEEEERQRGNFPDRFSGHQFPNYSSELNVNALLLGDSALYLCASSPGAGVGHHFGNGTRLTVT.

The chain carries TRBV12-3 or TRBV12-4 and TRBJ2-7; 11 bases are shared with TRBD2. The length of the CDR3 is 16 residues. V trimming: 5 bases; J trimming: 4 bases; junction bases outside the gene matches: 10. CDR3 loop: CASSPLASGRTYEQYF. The DNA of the CDR3 is TGTGCCAGCAGTCCCCTGGCTAGCGGGAGGACTTACGAGCAGTACTTC.

This clonotype was seen a handful of times. This chain uses TRBV25-1 with TRBJ2-4, with unresolved D. The ends were cut back, 11 bases at V and 0 bases at J, with 14 bases in the middle. Per the germline V gene, CDR1 is MGHDK and CDR2 is SYGVNS. This CDR3 has 14 amino acids. The CDR3 DNA sequence: TGTGCCTACCCAGACCGGCTAGCCAAAAACATTCAGTACTTC. It yields the protein CAYPDRLAKNIQYF.

The chain carries TRBV10-3 and TRBJ2-7; 11 nucleotides agree with TRBD2. This CDR3 is 14 amino acids long. V was pared by 5 bases and J by 4 bases, with 4 bases of the junction left unmatched. Germline CDR1 ENHRY, CDR2 SYGVKD. In DNA, the CDR3 is TGTGCCATCAGTAAACTAGCGGGAGAGTACGAGCAGTACTTC. It yields the protein CAISKLAGEYEQYF.

This clonotype occurred a few times. The chain has TRBV7-8 and TRBJ2-1, with D unclear. V lost 1 base and J 8 bases, leaving 12 bases between the germline ends. The CDR3 length is 14 residues. The germline gives CDR1 SGHVS, CDR2 FQNEAQ. This CDR3 reads CASSLGSRQHEQFF. CDR3 nucleotides: TGTGCCAGCAGCTTAGGTTCCAGGCAGCATGAGCAGTTCTTC.

There are many counts of this clonotype. The chain has TRBV6-1 and TRBJ2-7; 9 bases are shared with TRBD2. The CDR3 extends over 13 amino acids. J was trimmed by 3 bases and V by 6 bases; bases with no gene match: 3. The germline gives CDR1 MNHNS, CDR2 SASEGT. The chain's CDR3 is CASRSSGIYEQYF. CDR3 DNA: TGTGCCAGCAGGTCTAGCGGGATCTACGAGCAGTACTTC.

Concerning this clonotype: A clone one base away is much larger, so this may be a read error. V is TRBV9 and J is TRBJ2-7, with 8 bases identical to TRBD1. After removal of 3 bases from V and 8 bases from J, the junction contained 4 bases not matched to a gene. Germline assignment: CDR1 SGDLS and CDR2 YYNGEE. The CDR3 loop spans 12 amino acids. The CDR3 spells CASSEQGGQQYF. CDR3 DNA: TGTGCCAGCAGCGAACAGGGGGGCCAGCAGTACTTC.

The gene calls are TRBV9 and TRBJ2-7; D is perhaps TRBD1 or TRBD2 (5 bases each). This CDR3 contains 14 residues. Germline values: CDR1 SGDLS, CDR2 YYNGEE. V shed 4 bases and J shed 3 bases, with 14 bases lying between them. CDR3 loop: CASSRGAIYYEQYF. The CDR3 DNA follows: TGTGCCAGCAGCCGAGGGGCGATTTACTACGAGCAGTACTTC.

The sample holds a few counts of this clonotype. CDR3 DNA: TGTGCCAGCAGCTCGGGACTAGCGGGTGGAGCCACCGGGGAGCTGTTTTTT. As protein: CASSSGLAGGATGELFF. The chain couples TRBV7-2 to TRBJ2-2, with 12 bases identical to TRBD2. The junction had 7 bases not matched to a gene; V was cut back by 4 bases and J by 4 bases. The CDR3 spans 17 residues. From germline, CDR1 is SGHTA and CDR2 FQGNSA.

This clonotype has a count of ten or more. V is TRBV27 and J is TRBJ2-7, with TRBD1 identical over 8 bases. The CDR3 covers 16 residues. After removal of 5 bases from V and 1 base from J, the junction contained 10 bases not matched to a gene. Germline loops: CDR1 MNHEY, CDR2 SMNVEV (reference sequence). This CDR3 reads CASSPSGGDFSYEQYF. In nucleotides, the CDR3 is TGTGCCAGCAGTCCATCAGGGGGCGACTTTTCCTACGAGCAGTACTTC.

The chain is built from TRBV20-1 and TRBJ2-2; unclear D gene. The CDR3 runs to 12 residues. The germline CDR1 and CDR2 sequences are DFQATT and SNEGSKA (reference sequence). For the CDR3, the DNA is TGCAGCTGCCGTACACCGACCGGGGAGCTGTTTTTT. It specifies CSCRTPTGELFF.

The CDR3 nucleotides read TGCAGCGTTGAGGGGGGGCCTCAAGAGACCCAGTACTTC. Residues: CSVEGGPQETQYF. The chain is built from TRBV29-1 and TRBJ2-5; D possibly corresponds to TRBD2 (7 bases). From germline, CDR1 is SQVTM and CDR2 ANQGSEA. Trimming left V 3 bases short and J 2 bases short, with 10 bases between. The CDR3 loop spans 13 amino acids.

This rearrangement joins TRBV24-1 to TRBJ2-6; D is possibly TRBD1 (6 bases). V was cut by 4 bases and J by 3 bases, with 12 bases left in between. This CDR3 is built from 16 residues. From germline, CDR1 is KGHDR and CDR2 SFDVKD. CDR3 sequence: CATSETGIGGANVLTF. CDR3 DNA sequence: TGTGCCACCAGTGAAACAGGGATTGGTGGGGCCAACGTCCTGACTTTC.

This chain joins TRBV11-3 and TRBJ2-3; D is undetermined. Germline V gene data show CDR1 as SGHNT and CDR2 as YENEEA. V lost 1 base, J lost 2 bases, and 13 bases lay in between. The CDR3 totals 16 residues. CDR3 DNA sequence: TGTGCCAGCAGCTTAGGAGACACCTTGTACACAGATACGCAGTATTTT. Translation gives CASSLGDTLYTDTQYF.

This rearrangement joins TRBV29-1 to TRBJ2-1; D is undetermined. Germline-derived CDR1 and CDR2 are SQVTM and ANQGSEA. The germline V and J ends were trimmed by 4 bases and 1 base, with 11 bases remaining between them. The CDR3 has 14 residues. The CDR3 region has the DNA TGCAGCGTTGCCGGGTTAACATCCTACAATGAGCAGTTCTTC. This encodes CSVAGLTSYNEQFF.

In its sample, this clonotype was seen many times. The chain couples TRBV18 to TRBJ2-2; 7 bases line up with TRBD1. CDR1 is KGHSH, CDR2 LQKENI, per germline. J lost 6 bases, V lost 4 bases, and 5 bases had no gene match. This CDR3 has 14 amino acids. In DNA form, the CDR3 reads TGTGCCAGCTCACTATACGACAGGGCCGGGGAGCTGTTTTTT. It specifies CASSLYDRAGELFF.

This clonotype was detected a few times. The chain couples TRBV5-4 to TRBJ2-6; 7 bases map to TRBD2. CDR3 length: 10 residues. The germline CDR1 and CDR2 sequences are SGHNT and YYREEE (reference sequence). The trim removed 10 bases at V and 15 bases at J, leaving 7 bases unmatched. Here the CDR3 reads CAGGVGDLTF. The CDR3 DNA follows: TGTGCCGGGGGGGTAGGAGACCTGACTTTC.

This clonotype was picked up many times. At one boundary the junction diverges from the germline segment, which might be a read error. The chain links TRBV7-7 to TRBJ2-1; D is perhaps TRBD1 or TRBD2 (5 bases each). Germline CDR1 and CDR2: SSHAT and FNYEAQ (reference sequence). This CDR3 is 13 amino acids long. The CDR3: CASSSDPGREQFF. Written as DNA, the CDR3 is TGTGCTAGCAGCTCAGACCCGGGGCGTGAGCAGTTCTTC.

This chain links TRBV12-3 or TRBV12-4 with TRBJ1-2; unclear D gene. The CDR3 runs to 12 residues. V dropped 2 bases and J dropped 6 bases, with 7 bases sitting between them. CDR3 in amino acids: CASSLYGNGYTF. DNA of the CDR3: TGTGCCAGCAGTTTATATGGGAATGGCTACACCTTC.

This clonotype has a handful of counts. V usage is TRBV12-3 or TRBV12-4 and J usage is TRBJ2-3; TRBD2 aligns across 8 bases. CDR3 length: 21 residues. Trimming cost V 4 bases and J 0 bases; bases outside gene matches: 21. CDR3 nucleotides: TGTGCCAGCAGTTATCCCCGACTCCTTTCGAGTGGCGGGAGGAGCACAGATACGCAGTATTTT. This codes for CASSYPRLLSSGGRSTDTQYF.